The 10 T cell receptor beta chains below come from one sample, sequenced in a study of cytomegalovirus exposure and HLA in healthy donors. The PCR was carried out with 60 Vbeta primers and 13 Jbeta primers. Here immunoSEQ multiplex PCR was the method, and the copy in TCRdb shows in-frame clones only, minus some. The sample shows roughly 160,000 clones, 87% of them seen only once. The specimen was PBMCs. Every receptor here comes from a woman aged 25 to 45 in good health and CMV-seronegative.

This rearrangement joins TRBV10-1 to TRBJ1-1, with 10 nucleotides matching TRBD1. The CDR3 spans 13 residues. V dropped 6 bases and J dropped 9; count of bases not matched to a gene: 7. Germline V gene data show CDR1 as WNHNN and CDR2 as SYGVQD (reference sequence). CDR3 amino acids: CASSLGQGVQAFF. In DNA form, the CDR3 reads TGCGCCAGCAGCCTCGGACAGGGGGTTCAAGCTTTCTTT.

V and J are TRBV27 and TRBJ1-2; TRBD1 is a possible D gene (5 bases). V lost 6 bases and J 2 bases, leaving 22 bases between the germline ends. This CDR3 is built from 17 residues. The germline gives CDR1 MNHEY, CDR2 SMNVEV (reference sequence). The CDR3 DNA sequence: TGTGCCAGCAGACGATGGGGGGGGGTCACTACAAACTATGGCTACACCTTC. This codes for CASRRWGGVTTNYGYTF.

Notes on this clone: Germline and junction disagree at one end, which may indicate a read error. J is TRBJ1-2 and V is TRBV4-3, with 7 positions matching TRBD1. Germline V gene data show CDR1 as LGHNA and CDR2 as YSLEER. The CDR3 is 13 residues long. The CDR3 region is CASGLRGTYVYTF. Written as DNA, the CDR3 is TGCGCCAGCGGACTCAGGGGGACCTATGTCTACACCTTC.

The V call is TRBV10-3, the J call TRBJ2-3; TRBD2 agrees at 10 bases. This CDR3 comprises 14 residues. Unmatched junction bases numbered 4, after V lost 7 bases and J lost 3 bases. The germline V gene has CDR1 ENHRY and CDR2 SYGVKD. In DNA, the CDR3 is TGTGCCATCAAGGAGACTAGCGGGACAGATACGCAGTATTTT. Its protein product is CAIKETSGTDTQYF.

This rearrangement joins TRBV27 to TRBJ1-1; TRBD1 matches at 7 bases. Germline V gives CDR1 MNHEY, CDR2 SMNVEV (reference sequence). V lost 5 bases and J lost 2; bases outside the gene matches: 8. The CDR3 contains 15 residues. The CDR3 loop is CASSTPGGANTEAFF. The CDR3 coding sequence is TGTGCCAGCAGTACGCCAGGGGGTGCAAACACTGAAGCTTTCTTT.

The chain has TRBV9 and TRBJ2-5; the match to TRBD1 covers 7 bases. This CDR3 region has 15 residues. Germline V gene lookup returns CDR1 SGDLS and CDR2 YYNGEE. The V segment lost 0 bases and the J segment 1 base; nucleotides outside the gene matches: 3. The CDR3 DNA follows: TGTGCCAGCAGCGTAGCCCCAGGGGGCCAAGAGACCCAGTACTTC. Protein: CASSVAPGGQETQYF.

The CDR3 sequence: CASSEALPGPSEETQYF. The CDR3 DNA is TGTGCCAGCAGTGAAGCGCTCCCGGGTCCCTCCGAGGAGACCCAGTACTTC. The chain uses TRBV2 and TRBJ2-5; no clear D. The germline V gene has CDR1 SNHLY and CDR2 FYNNEI. The CDR3 consists of 17 residues. The V end lost 0 bases, the J end lost 5 bases, and 19 bases lay between the germline ends.

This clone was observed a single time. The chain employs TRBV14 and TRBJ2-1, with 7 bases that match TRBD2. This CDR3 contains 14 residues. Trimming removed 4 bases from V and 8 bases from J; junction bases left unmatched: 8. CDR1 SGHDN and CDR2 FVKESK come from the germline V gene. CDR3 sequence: CASSPLGGNHEQFF. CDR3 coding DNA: TGTGCCAGCAGCCCCCTCGGGGGGAATCATGAGCAGTTCTTC.

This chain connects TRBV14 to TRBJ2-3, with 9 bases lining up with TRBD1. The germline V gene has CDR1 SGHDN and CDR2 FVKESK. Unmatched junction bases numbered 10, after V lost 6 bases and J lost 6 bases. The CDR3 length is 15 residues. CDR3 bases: TGTGCCAGCAGACGCACAGGGGGCGTGGGGGATACGCAGTATTTT. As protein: CASRRTGGVGDTQYF.

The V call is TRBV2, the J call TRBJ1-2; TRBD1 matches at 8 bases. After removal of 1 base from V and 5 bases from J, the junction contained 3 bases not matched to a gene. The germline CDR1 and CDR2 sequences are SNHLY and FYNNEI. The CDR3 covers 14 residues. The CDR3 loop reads CASSEDRGAYGYTF. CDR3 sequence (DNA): TGTGCCAGCAGTGAAGACAGGGGGGCGTATGGCTACACCTTC.